The 18 T cell receptor beta chains below were found in one sample sequenced in a study of CD8+ T cells in alopecia areata. As to treatment: oral pan-JAK inhibitor, 5-10 mg twice daily. As part of sample collection, lesional scalp punch biopsies and peripheral blood were taken from alopecia areata patients. cDNA serving as the sequencing template came from extracted, reverse transcribed RNA. The assay was immunoSEQ multiplex PCR, and TCRdb's table has in-frame clones only and misses some. The sample yields about 19,000 clones, 50% to 75% seen once. Here the sequenced sample was skin, taken at week 4, from a patient treated with tofacitinib. These receptors originate from a human donor with alopecia areata.

The chain has TRBV5-4 and TRBJ2-7, with D possibly called TRBD1 or TRBD2 (6 bases each). The germline CDR1 and CDR2 sequences are SGHNT and YYREEE (reference sequence). The CDR3 has 15 amino acids. Trimming removed 1 base at V and 6 bases at J, with 17 bases between. The DNA for the CDR3 is TGTGCCAGCAGCTTGTGGGGGGCTACGGCTGGCGAGCAGTACTTC. It encodes CASSLWGATAGEQYF.

The V and J genes are TRBV6-1 and TRBJ2-7, with TRBD1 identical over 7 bases. Trimming at V came to 4 bases and at J to 0 bases, leaving 9 bases not matched to a gene. Germline-derived CDR1 and CDR2 are MNHNS and SASEGT. CDR3 length: 16 residues. As DNA, the CDR3 is TGTGCCAGCAGTGCCCAAAGACAGGGTGGCTCCTACGAGCAGTACTTC. Its protein is CASSAQRQGGSYEQYF.

Only one count was recorded for this clone. The chain links TRBV7-3 to TRBJ2-1, with a weak D call TRBD2 (6 bases). The V gene lost 1 base and the J gene lost 9 bases, with 10 bases spanning the gap. Germline-derived CDR1 and CDR2 are SGHTA and FQGTGA. The CDR3 contains 13 residues. The CDR3 nucleotides are TGTGCCAGCAGCTTAAGCCAGGGAGGTGAGCAGTTCTTC. This encodes CASSLSQGGEQFF.

The genes are TRBV30 and TRBJ2-5, with a weak D call TRBD2 (7 bases). From germline, CDR1 is GTSNPN and CDR2 SVGIG (reference sequence). V was pared by 7 bases and J by 1 base, with 13 bases between. CDR3 length equals 13 residues. The CDR3 sequence is CASKGGIQETQYF. The CDR3 nucleotides read TGTGCCTCCAAGGGGGGGATCCAAGAGACCCAGTACTTC.

This clone has just a few counts. The chain has TRBV2 and TRBJ2-3; 11 positions match TRBD2. The CDR3 sequence is 17 residues long. Germline V gives CDR1 SNHLY, CDR2 FYNNEI. After removal of 5 bases from V and 4 bases from J, the junction contained 11 bases not matched to a gene. CDR3 in DNA: TGTGCCAGCAGTTACCCAACTAGCGGGGGCCGGGCAGATACGCAGTATTTT. Amino acids: CASSYPTSGGRADTQYF.

The V call is TRBV5-4, the J call TRBJ2-5; TRBD2 matches at 15 bases. The CDR3 is made up of 17 amino acids. Germline lookup yields CDR1 SGHNT and CDR2 YYREEE (reference sequence). J was trimmed by 4 bases and V by 3 bases; bases with no gene match: 7. The CDR3 region has the DNA TGTGCCAGCAGCTACCGGGGACTAGCGGGGGGCGGAGAGACCCAGTACTTC. Amino acid sequence: CASSYRGLAGGGETQYF.

V usage is TRBV7-2 and J usage is TRBJ2-3, with 7 bases identical to TRBD2. V gave up 6 bases and J gave up 0 bases; unmatched junction bases: 6. The CDR3 has 15 residues. The germline V gene has CDR1 SGHTA and CDR2 FQGNSA. As DNA, the CDR3 is TGTGCCAGCAGTTCGACTAGCCGGAGCACAGATACGCAGTATTTT. It codes for CASSSTSRSTDTQYF.

The chain is built from TRBV27 and TRBJ2-7; 7 nucleotides align to TRBD1. J lost 3 bases, V lost 3 bases, and 5 bases had no gene match. The length of the CDR3 is 14 residues. Germline CDR1 MNHEY, CDR2 SMNVEV (reference sequence). CDR3 DNA sequence: TGTGCCAGCAGTTTCAAGGCAGGGGGCTACGAGCAGTACTTC. As protein: CASSFKAGGYEQYF.

This sequence joins TRBV7-2 and TRBJ1-5; D unresolved. Trimming left V 5 bases short and J 2 bases short, with 10 bases between. This CDR3 spans 14 amino acids. Germline CDR1 reads SGHTA; CDR2 reads FQGNSA. The CDR3 spells CASSLRRGNQPQHF. CDR3 coding DNA: TGTGCCAGCAGCCTACGGAGGGGCAATCAGCCCCAGCATTTT.

The V and J genes are TRBV9 and TRBJ2-3, with 9 nucleotides matching TRBD1. The V and J ends lost 3 bases and 6 bases, in that order; junction bases with no gene match: 11. The CDR3 has 16 amino acids. The germline CDR1 and CDR2 sequences are SGDLS and YYNGEE. The CDR3 spells CASSAPDRGIWDTQYF. The CDR3 DNA reads TGTGCCAGCAGCGCCCCCGACAGGGGGATATGGGATACGCAGTATTTT.

The V and J genes are TRBV6-6 and TRBJ1-4; 7 nucleotides match TRBD1. The CDR3 is made up of 14 amino acids. Losses at the gene ends were 6 bases for V and 7 bases for J; bases not matched to a gene: 8. Germline V gene sequence: CDR1 MNHNY, CDR2 SVGAGI (reference sequence). The CDR3 DNA is TGTGCCAGCAGATTAGGGGGCGCCGGTGAAAAACTGTTTTTT. Residues: CASRLGGAGEKLFF.

The rearrangement links TRBV4-1 to TRBJ1-2; D remains ambiguous. Germline CDR1 and CDR2: MGHRA and YSYEKL. V lost 2 bases to trimming and J lost 3 bases, with 13 bases between them. The CDR3 is 15 amino acids. The CDR3 region has the DNA TGCGCCAGCAGCCAACCGCTTCAACTAGACTATGGCTACACCTTC. Its protein is CASSQPLQLDYGYTF.

The chain joins TRBV28 to TRBJ1-1; weak D call: TRBD1 (5 bases). CDR1 is MDHEN, CDR2 SYDVKM, per germline. The V end lost 11 bases, the J end lost 0 bases, and 13 bases lay between the germline ends. This CDR3 region has 13 residues. The CDR3 DNA follows: TGTGCCTCCAAGACAGACCTGAACACTGAAGCTTTCTTT. Protein product: CASKTDLNTEAFF.

V usage is TRBV10-3 and J usage is TRBJ2-1; D unresolved. CDR3 size: 14 residues. V gave up 10 bases and J gave up 5 bases, with 18 bases separating them. Germline V gives CDR1 ENHRY, CDR2 SYGVKD. In nucleotides, the CDR3 is TGTGCCACTCGACCCCATTTGTGGAACAATGAGCAGTTCTTC. Its protein is CATRPHLWNNEQFF.

This chain connects TRBV7-9 to TRBJ1-4, with 7 nucleotides matching TRBD1. V trimming: 4 bases; J trimming: 3 bases; junction bases outside the gene matches: 14. The CDR3 runs 18 residues. CDR1 SEHNR and CDR2 FQNEAQ come from the germline V gene (reference sequence). The CDR3 DNA follows: TGTGCCAGCAGCTCCCCGACAGGGAGGGCCTCGGCTAATGAAAAACTGTTTTTT. Its protein is CASSSPTGRASANEKLFF.

V usage is TRBV11-2 and J usage is TRBJ1-1; 8 positions agree with TRBD1. V lost 2 bases and J lost 3; bases outside the gene matches: 5. This CDR3 region has 15 residues. Germline loops: CDR1 SGHAT, CDR2 FQNNGV. The DNA for the CDR3 is TGTGCCAGCAGCTTACAGGGGGCGAGGGACACTGAAGCTTTCTTT. Amino acids: CASSLQGARDTEAFF. Based on the CDR3 plus reference TRBV11-2 and TRBJ1-1, the full variable domain is EAGVAQSPRYKIIEKRQSVAFWCNPISGHATLYWYQQILGQGPKLLIQFQNNGVVDDSQLPKDRFSAERLKGVDSTLKIQPAKLEDSAVYLCASSLQGARDTEAFFGQGTRLTVV.

This clone appeared a single time. V usage is TRBV5-5 and J usage is TRBJ1-6; D may be TRBD1 (6 bases). V was trimmed by 3 bases and J by 10 bases, leaving 11 bases between them. Germline CDR1 and CDR2: SGHKS and YYEKEE (reference sequence). The CDR3 sequence is 13 residues long. CDR3 DNA: TGTGCCAGCAGCTCAGCAGGGGACTCACCCCTCCACTTT. Translating gives CASSSAGDSPLHF.

The chain carries TRBV4-3 and TRBJ2-6; maybe TRBD1 (5 bases). V was cut by 3 bases and J by 0 bases, with 9 bases left in between. Germline V CDR1 and CDR2: LGHNA, YSLEER. The length of the CDR3 is 16 residues. The CDR3 is CASSHQGYSGANVLTF. CDR3 in DNA: TGCGCCAGCAGCCATCAGGGCTACTCTGGGGCCAACGTCCTGACTTTC.